One sample yielded the 8 T cell receptor beta chains listed below, sequenced in a study of blood T cell repertoires in COVID-19 (dated by TCRdb to 2019 to 2021). Library preparation employed the immunoSEQ multiplex PCR assay. What TCRdb holds here is the immuneACCESS table cut down to in-frame rearrangements. Part of the clones is not present; checked against another copy, under half of the missing clones reflect an unresolved V gene, and the others are unexplained. In this sample the table shows approximately 500,000 clones, around 87% of which occur a single time. The biggest ten clones account for approximately 2% of the sample. The sequenced sample consisted of PBMCs or T cells enriched from blood (not recorded which). The receptor source for this set is a woman aged 35 to 49 who had recovered from COVID-19.

This chain connects TRBV5-1 to TRBJ1-1, with D possibly TRBD1 on 6 matching bases. Germline-derived CDR1 and CDR2 are SGHRS and YFSETQ. The CDR3 extends over 17 amino acids. V gave up 2 bases and J gave up 4 bases, with 21 bases separating them. CDR3 loop: CASSLQQGREWITEAFF. For the CDR3, the DNA is TGCGCCAGCAGCTTACAGCAGGGGCGGGAGTGGATCACTGAAGCTTTCTTT.

This chain connects TRBV29-1 to TRBJ1-1; 12 bases align to TRBD1. The CDR3 is 15 residues long. V lost 6 bases and J lost 5; bases outside the gene matches: 10. Germline values: CDR1 SQVTM, CDR2 ANQGSEA. The DNA of the CDR3 is TGCAGCGTCCGTGGGGACAGGGGGCGTGATACTGAAGCTTTCTTT. It translates to CSVRGDRGRDTEAFF.

This chain joins TRBV30 and TRBJ2-6, with unresolved D. Between the trimmed V and J ends, which lost 3 bases and 3 bases, there was a span of 24 bases. This CDR3 has 19 residues. Germline CDR1 and CDR2: GTSNPN and SVGIG (reference sequence). CDR3 in DNA: TGTGCCTGGAGAGCCACCGGTGGTTTTCTAGTCAGTGGGGCCAACGTCCTGACTTTC. Translating it yields CAWRATGGFLVSGANVLTF. The complete variable domain, with remaining parts taken from reference TRBV30 and TRBJ2-6, reads SQTIHQWPATLVQPVGSPLSLECTVEGTSNPNLYWYRQAAGRGLQLLFYSVGIGQISSEVPQNLSASRPQDRQFILSSKKLLLSDSGFYLCAWRATGGFLVSGANVLTFGAGSRLTVL.

CDR3 residues: CSHKGGQGGKLFF. CDR3 in DNA: TGCAGCCATAAGGGGGGACAGGGTGGAAAACTGTTTTTT. The chain recombines TRBV29-1 with TRBJ1-4; 9 bases line up with TRBD1. Per the germline V gene, CDR1 is SQVTM and CDR2 is ANQGSEA. CDR3 length: 13 residues. V shed 8 bases, J shed 10 bases, and the junction held 11 bases outside the gene matches.

This clone was found a few times. This chain connects TRBV11-2 to TRBJ2-7; 7 bases agree with TRBD2. The germline CDR1 and CDR2 sequences are SGHAT and FQNNGV. The CDR3 runs 17 residues. Trimming removed 5 bases from V and 0 bases from J; junction bases left unmatched: 13. CDR3 sequence (DNA): TGTGCCAGCAGCCCCGGGGGGAACACTCTTAGCTCCTACGAGCAGTACTTC. This translates into CASSPGGNTLSSYEQYF. Filled out from reference TRBV11-2 and TRBJ2-7, the complete variable domain reads EAGVAQSPRYKIIEKRQSVAFWCNPISGHATLYWYQQILGQGPKLLIQFQNNGVVDDSQLPKDRFSAERLKGVDSTLKIQPAKLEDSAVYLCASSPGGNTLSSYEQYFGPGTRLTVT.

The chain combines TRBV5-4 with TRBJ1-2; perhaps TRBD1 as D (5 bases). The CDR3 totals 14 residues. The V and J ends lost 5 bases and 3 bases respectively, with 14 bases between them. Germline V gives CDR1 SGHNT, CDR2 YYREEE (reference sequence). In nucleotides, the CDR3 is TGTGCCAGCAGTAACAGGAGGGGTGACTATGGCTACACCTTC. Translated: CASSNRRGDYGYTF.

The chain has TRBV30 and TRBJ1-5, with 7 bases aligning to TRBD1. This CDR3 comprises 14 residues. Germline lookup yields CDR1 GTSNPN and CDR2 SVGIG (reference sequence). The ends lost 8 bases at V and 5 bases at J; junction bases unmatched: 12. The DNA for the CDR3 is TGTGCCCCACCGACAGGGATCGGGCATCAGCCCCAGCATTTT. It is translated as CAPPTGIGHQPQHF.

This chain connects TRBV5-1 to TRBJ2-1, with 9 bases that match TRBD1. Germline-derived CDR1 and CDR2 are SGHRS and YFSETQ. V shed 4 bases, J shed 6 bases, and the junction held 5 bases outside the gene matches. The CDR3 is 14 amino acids. CDR3 nucleotide sequence: TGCGCCAGCAGCCGGGACAGGGAGGTCAATGAGCAGTTCTTC. It is translated as CASSRDREVNEQFF.